Below, one T cell receptor (beta chain) is given with its context. Its recognized antigen is unknown. No base qualities exist here, and no much larger clone lies one base off it. The source of the sample is a study of neoadjuvant anti-PD-1 for oral cavity cancer (dated by TCRdb to the early 2020s). Broadly, across the study: Before curative-intent surgical resection, most patients were given three to four biweekly doses of nivolumab at 3 mg/kg. Patients without progression received a fourth nivolumab dose around day 43 and underwent definitive surgical resection on days 50-56. Under RECIST 1.1, a patient counted as a responder if showing complete response, partial response or stable disease, and as a non-responder if showing progression. The parent correlative cohort included 11 to 13 patients, with an approximately 32% response rate. What the study reported, not specific to this receptor: After neoadjuvant nivolumab, T cell clonality (Gini index) in PBMCs was significantly higher in non-responders than in responders. Only a few patients per response group were included in the TCR analyses, and the authors called for validation in larger cohorts. Higher pretreatment blood TCRbeta clonality and lower post-treatment tumor TCRbeta clonality were correlated with higher pretreatment blood Treg/Th17 ratios.

For deep sequencing, PBMC libraries mostly used around 0.45 ug of input genomic DNA, with six replicates for each sample. The immunoSEQ hsTCRbeta kit was used to prepare TCRbeta libraries, following the manufacturer's instructions. The finished libraries were brought together in one pool at roughly 3 nM, which was then read using an Illumina NovaSeq 6000 S4 flow cell. The paper's processing steps were these. The immunoSEQ Analyzer was used for raw data preprocessing and quality control. The analysis was limited to productive rearrangements, and each clonotype was defined by a unique CDR3 amino acid sequence. Repertoire clonality was estimated as the Gini-Simpson index, computed with the R package tcR. Student's t test was used to compare Gini indices, while Pearson correlation assessed associations with tumor size change. TCRdb took this table from immuneACCESS and kept in-frame rearrangements with V and J called. Such tables lack part of the clones; where checked against another copy, unresolved V genes explain under half of the gap, and the rest is unexplained. V, J and clone size reflect that table, while D and trimming were determined from the DNA. The sample profile shows around 17,000 clones; about 59% of them were found once. The ten largest make up 2.6% of the sample.

The time point label of this sample denotes: before neoadjuvant nivolumab. None of the patients had received prior systemic or radiation treatment, and all were newly diagnosed with stage II-IVA oral cavity squamous cell carcinoma. The cohort was made up of patients with locally advanced, HPV-negative oral cavity squamous cell carcinoma. Peripheral blood mononuclear cells were analyzed directly, without maintenance or expansion in culture. The samples were drawn from a longitudinal correlative study tied to a single-arm phase II trial testing neoadjuvant nivolumab in oral cavity squamous cell carcinoma. Genomic DNA-based TCRbeta sequencing was performed on subject-matched pre- and post-treatment PBMCs and tumors from three responders and three non-responders. Peripheral blood mononuclear cells were drawn once before nivolumab treatment and a second time after treatment, when surgery took place. The Maxwell RSC DNA from Cells kit was used to isolate genomic DNA from PBMCs.

Relative to germline, V is 3 bases shorter and J is 8 bases shorter, with 16 bases between their ends. From cysteine to phenylalanine, the CDR3 is 14 amino acids long. Here the CDR3 DNA is all that survives: 42 bases in frame from base 1. As encoded in the germline V gene, CDR1 is MNHEY while CDR2 is SVGAGI. The chain is encoded by TRBV6-5 joined to TRBJ1-2; no D gene is confidently identified. Sequenced material: PBMCs, taken before nivolumab (anti-PD-1) treatment. The receptor comes from a person aged 40-85 years with oral cavity squamous cell carcinoma. The CDR3 is CASSYAPSGRGYTF. The DNA reads as follows: TGTGCCAGCAGTTATGCTCCTTCTGGGCGAGGCTACACCTTC.